These 21 T cell receptor beta chains were all obtained from the same sample, sequenced in a study of blood T cell repertoires in COVID-19. The protocol was immunoSEQ multiplex PCR, while the TCRdb copy is restricted to in-frame clones and leaves out a portion. The sample has approximately 310,000 clones; approximately 83% are singletons. The specimen sequenced was PBMCs or T cells enriched from blood (not recorded which). The receptor source for this set is a man aged 30 to 45 who had recovered from COVID-19.

The chain couples TRBV18 to TRBJ2-5; unclear D gene. Germline V gene lookup returns CDR1 KGHSH and CDR2 LQKENI. There are 12 residues in the CDR3. Deletions cut 0 bases from V and 5 bases from J, with 4 bases between. The CDR3 loop is CASSPPEETQYF. The CDR3 DNA reads TGTGCCAGCTCACCACCCGAGGAGACCCAGTACTTC.

The CDR3: CASSLREDSPLHF. In DNA form, the CDR3 reads TGCGCCAGCAGCTTGCGAGAAGATTCACCCCTCCACTTT. The chain recombines TRBV5-1 with TRBJ1-6; D is unclear. Germline loops: CDR1 SGHRS, CDR2 YFSETQ. The ends were cut back, 1 base at V and 8 bases at J, with 7 bases in the middle. This CDR3 comprises 13 residues.

The rearrangement uses TRBV19 and TRBJ1-5, with a weak D call TRBD1 (6 bases). The CDR3 runs to 14 residues. Germline V gene lookup returns CDR1 LNHDA and CDR2 SQIVND (reference sequence). Trimming stripped 7 bases from V and 6 bases from J, with 16 bases between. The CDR3, as DNA: TGTGCCAGTAAGGGCAGGGGCGGGGGTCAGCCCCAGCATTTT. Its protein product is CASKGRGGGQPQHF.

The V and J genes are TRBV19 and TRBJ1-5; D unclear. Trimming removed 3 bases at V and 7 bases at J, with 19 bases between. CDR3 size: 16 residues. CDR1 is LNHDA and CDR2 is SQIVND in the germline V gene (reference sequence). CDR3 in amino acids: CASSMAPGEYGQPQHF. CDR3 coding DNA: TGTGCCAGTAGTATGGCCCCCGGGGAATACGGACAGCCCCAGCATTTT.

This clone was seen a single time. This chain uses TRBV5-1 with TRBJ2-6, with unresolved D. The ends were cut back, 1 base at V and 0 bases at J, with 8 bases in the middle. The CDR3 extends over 16 amino acids. Germline-derived CDR1 and CDR2 are SGHRS and YFSETQ. The DNA for the CDR3 is TGCGCCAGCAGCTTGTTCTCACTCTCTGGGGCCAACGTCCTGACTTTC. Its translation is CASSLFSLSGANVLTF.

The rearrangement uses TRBV2 and TRBJ1-1; D unclear. Germline values: CDR1 SNHLY, CDR2 FYNNEI. The V gene lost 0 bases and the J gene lost 5 bases, with 7 bases spanning the gap. There are 13 residues in the CDR3. CDR3 nucleotides: TGTGCCAGCAGTGAAGCCCCCAGGACTGAAGCTTTCTTT. Protein: CASSEAPRTEAFF.

The rearrangement joins TRBV11-2 to TRBJ1-5, with D unclear. CDR1 SGHAT and CDR2 FQNNGV come from the germline V gene. The CDR3 is 13 residues long. V lost 1 base to trimming and J lost 9 bases, with 10 bases between them. CDR3 nucleotide sequence: TGTGCCAGCAGCTTAGCCCCCGCCAGGCCCCAGCATTTT. It is translated as CASSLAPARPQHF.

The chain joins TRBV21-1 to TRBJ2-3; the D call of TRBD2 is as the table states it, not checked on the DNA. TRBV21-1 is given as a pseudogene. CDR3 length: 13 amino acids. CDR3 coding DNA: TGTGCCAACCCAAGCGGGCATACAGATACGCAGTATTTT. Translated: CANPSGHTDTQYF.

The chain employs TRBV10-3 and TRBJ1-1; D might be TRBD1 (5 bases). Germline CDR1 and CDR2: ENHRY and SYGVKD. The V gene lost 2 bases and the J gene lost 4 bases, with 5 bases spanning the gap. The CDR3 runs 12 residues. CDR3 in amino acids: CAISERGTEAFF. The CDR3 bases are TGTGCCATCAGTGAGAGGGGCACTGAAGCTTTCTTT.

This chain links TRBV5-1 with TRBJ2-3, with D perhaps matching TRBD2 (5 bases). V lost 0 bases to trimming and J lost 7 bases, with 9 bases between them. CDR1 and CDR2 (germline): SGHRS, YFSETQ. CDR3 length equals 13 residues. The CDR3 loop reads CASSLEDSYTQYF. CDR3 DNA sequence: TGCGCCAGCAGCTTGGAGGACTCCTATACGCAGTATTTT.

As to this clone: This specimen includes other DNA sequences encoding the same CDR3. The chain combines TRBV18 with TRBJ2-5; the D gene is possibly TRBD2 (6 bases). With 2 bases removed from V and 2 bases from J, the gap between germline ends came to 9 bases. The CDR3 has 14 residues. Germline CDR1 and CDR2: KGHSH and LQKENI. The CDR3 DNA reads TGTGCCAGCTCACCAGGGCTAGCGCAAGAGACCCAGTACTTC. This codes for CASSPGLAQETQYF.

The rearrangement joins TRBV25-1 to TRBJ2-1, with 8 bases fitting TRBD2. The trim removed 2 bases at V and 8 bases at J, leaving 8 bases unmatched. The germline V gene has CDR1 MGHDK and CDR2 SYGVNS. This CDR3 spans 15 amino acids. The CDR3 here is CASSELGRREDEQFF. CDR3 nucleotides: TGTGCCAGCAGTGAACTAGGTCGGCGGGAGGATGAGCAGTTCTTC.

The chain joins TRBV5-1 to TRBJ1-2, with 8 bases matching TRBD1. The V and J ends lost 4 bases and 3 bases, in that order; junction bases with no gene match: 2. The germline V gene encodes CDR1 SGHRS and CDR2 YFSETQ. The CDR3 extends over 13 amino acids. CDR3 sequence (DNA): TGCGCCAGCAGCCCGGACAGGGACTATGGCTACACCTTC. This codes for CASSPDRDYGYTF. The entire variable domain, with the rest obtained from reference TRBV5-1 and TRBJ1-2, is as follows: KAGVTQTPRYLIKTRGQQVTLSCSPISGHRSVSWYQQTPGQGLQFLFEYFSETQRNKGNFPGRFSGRQFSNSRSEMNVSTLELGDSALYLCASSPDRDYGYTFGSGTRLTVV.

The V call is TRBV29-1, the J call TRBJ1-1; tentative D call: TRBD1 (5 bases). Germline CDR1 is SQVTM and CDR2 is ANQGSEA. The CDR3 consists of 15 residues. V lost 5 bases, J lost 5 bases, and 21 bases lay in between. The CDR3 reads CSVQTGRRGETEAFF. The DNA of the CDR3 is TGCAGCGTTCAGACGGGAAGGAGGGGAGAGACTGAAGCTTTCTTT.

This chain uses TRBV5-6 with TRBJ1-5; TRBD1 agrees at 9 bases. The CDR3 covers 15 residues. Germline-derived CDR1 and CDR2 are SGHDT and YYEEEE. The junction had 10 bases not matched to a gene; V was cut back by 4 bases and J by 8 bases. CDR3 sequence (DNA): TGTGCCAGCAGCATAAGGGACAGGGCGGAGAAGCCCCAGCATTTT. Its protein is CASSIRDRAEKPQHF. The full variable domain, in which reference TRBV5-6 and TRBJ1-5 provide the parts outside the CDR3, is DAGVTQSPTHLIKTRGQQVTLRCSPKSGHDTVSWYQQALGQGPQFIFQYYEEEERQRGNFPDRFSGHQFPNYSSELNVNALLLGDSALYLCASSIRDRAEKPQHFGDGTRLSIL.

The chain couples TRBV6-6 to TRBJ2-1; D may be TRBD2 (6 bases). Trimming took 6 bases from V and 10 from J, leaving 13 bases between them. The V gene's germline CDR1 is MNHNY and CDR2 SVGAGI (reference sequence). The CDR3 consists of 12 residues. The CDR3 loop reads CASRKDGGEQFF. Written as DNA, the CDR3 is TGTGCCAGCAGAAAAGACGGGGGAGAGCAGTTCTTC.

This sequence joins TRBV7-3 and TRBJ1-2, with TRBD1 identical over 7 bases. The V segment lost 1 base and the J segment 7 bases; nucleotides outside the gene matches: 3. This CDR3 contains 13 residues. Germline loops: CDR1 SGHTA, CDR2 FQGTGA. The CDR3: CASSLSPGGGYTF. The DNA of the CDR3 is TGTGCCAGCAGCTTAAGCCCAGGGGGTGGCTACACCTTC.

The V and J genes are TRBV9 and TRBJ1-2; 11 bases are shared with TRBD1. The length of the CDR3 is 15 residues. V lost 4 bases to trimming and J lost 6 bases; unmatched junction nucleotides: 8. The germline gives CDR1 SGDLS, CDR2 YYNGEE. In DNA form, the CDR3 reads TGTGCCAGCAGCCCCTACTCGGGACAGGGGGATGGCTACACCTTC. It translates to CASSPYSGQGDGYTF. The full variable domain, in which reference TRBV9 and TRBJ1-2 provide the parts outside the CDR3, is DSGVTQTPKHLITATGQRVTLRCSPRSGDLSVYWYQQSLDQGLQFLIQYYNGEERAKGNILERFSAQQFPDLHSELNLSSLELGDSALYFCASSPYSGQGDGYTFGSGTRLTVV.

V usage is TRBV19 and J usage is TRBJ1-2; the D is unclear. Germline CDR1 LNHDA, CDR2 SQIVND (reference sequence). This CDR3 is built from 15 residues. V was shortened by 7 bases and J by 7 bases, with 22 bases between the two germline ends. CDR3 protein: CASTRVGQPGRGYTF. CDR3 sequence (DNA): TGTGCCAGTACCCGAGTTGGGCAGCCTGGGCGTGGCTACACCTTC.

V gene TRBV30 combines with J gene TRBJ1-2, with TRBD1 matching 9 bases. V gave up 8 bases and J gave up 7 bases; unmatched junction bases: 8. CDR1 and CDR2 (germline): GTSNPN, SVGIG (reference sequence). The CDR3 consists of 12 residues. CDR3 in amino acids: CAVTQGARGYTF. The CDR3 bases are TGTGCCGTTACACAGGGGGCGCGTGGCTACACCTTC.

This clone was seen a few times. Other DNA sequences in the same sample also yield this CDR3. The chain links TRBV18 to TRBJ1-2, with unresolved D. CDR1 is KGHSH and CDR2 is LQKENI in the germline V gene. Trimming removed 2 bases at V and 2 bases at J, with 6 bases between. The CDR3 is 13 amino acids. The CDR3 DNA is TGTGCCAGCTCACCAGAGAAAAACTATGGCTACACCTTC. This sequence encodes CASSPEKNYGYTF.